This passage covers 9 T cell receptor beta chains from one sample sequenced in a study of blood T cells in healthy people across ages. A sample-barcoded 5' primer and a J-beta primer mix were used in a second PCR of roughly 7 to 11 cycles. From the 5' RACE reads, TCRdb called clonotypes with MiXCR, one entry per CDR3 protein. The repertoire has some 780,000 distinct CDR3 sequences, about 56% of them found once; the top ten carry around a quarter. The specimen was blood. The source is a man in his forties or fifties in good health.

This rearrangement joins TRBV7-9 to TRBJ1-1, with a weak D call TRBD1 (6 bases). CDR1 is SEHNR, CDR2 FQNEAQ, per germline (reference sequence). This CDR3 contains 15 residues. V shed 5 bases and J shed 9 bases, with 22 bases lying between them. The CDR3 DNA sequence: TGTGCCAGCAGCCCGGTGGGGGAGCCAGGACAGAAAGCTTTCTTT. This gives the protein CASSPVGEPGQKAFF.

The V call is TRBV12-3 or TRBV12-4, the J call TRBJ1-6; 8 bases fit TRBD1. The V and J ends lost 5 bases and 0 bases, in that order; junction bases with no gene match: 3. There are 16 residues in the CDR3. The CDR3 bases are TGTGCCAGCAGTCTAACAGGGGGCTCCTATAATTCACCCCTCCACTTT. It specifies CASSLTGGSYNSPLHF.

The chain employs TRBV9 and TRBJ1-1; TRBD1 is a possible D gene (5 bases). The CDR3 spans 13 residues. Germline V gene sequence: CDR1 SGDLS, CDR2 YYNGEE. Trimming stripped 3 bases from V and 1 base from J, with 7 bases between. CDR3: CASSGGPNTEAFF. CDR3 DNA: TGTGCCAGCAGCGGGGGACCGAACACTGAAGCTTTCTTT.

The V gene is TRBV3-1, the J gene TRBJ2-4; 12 bases agree with TRBD2. Trimming at V came to 1 base and at J to 0 bases, leaving 1 base not matched to a gene. Germline-derived CDR1 and CDR2 are LGHDT and YNNKEL (reference sequence). This CDR3 is 17 amino acids long. The CDR3 here is CASSQALAGGAKNIQYF. CDR3 sequence (DNA): TGTGCCAGCAGCCAAGCACTAGCGGGGGGAGCCAAAAACATTCAGTACTTC.

V and J are TRBV5-1 and TRBJ2-7; 8 bases match TRBD2. The J call is in doubt because the DNA end fits TRBJ2-4 better. The CDR3 totals 15 residues. Germline CDR1 SGHRS, CDR2 YFSETQ. This CDR3 is CASSLALAGSDIQYF. In DNA, the CDR3 is TGCGCCAGCAGCTTGGCCCTAGCGGGTTCTGACATTCAGTACTTC.

This clonotype was seen a handful of times. Here the CDR3 DNA reads TGTGCCAGCTCCGCCGGGGCCCCAGGGTGGGGTGAAAACATTCAGTACTTC. It is translated as CASSAGAPGWGENIQYF. This rearrangement joins TRBV18 to TRBJ2-7; D possibly matches TRBD1 or TRBD2 (5 bases each). The J call could be wrong; TRBJ2-4 is a better fit for the DNA end. CDR3 length equals 17 residues. Germline V gene sequence: CDR1 KGHSH, CDR2 LQKENI.

The V call is TRBV27, the J call TRBJ2-1; TRBD2 is a possible D gene (5 bases). Germline V gene data show CDR1 as MNHEY and CDR2 as SMNVEV (reference sequence). Trimming removed 2 bases from V and 4 bases from J, with 6 bases in between. The CDR3 length is 13 residues. For the CDR3, the DNA is TGTGCCAGCAGTTTAGGGGAGTACAATGAGCAGTTCTTC. It codes for CASSLGEYNEQFF.

This clonotype was recorded a few times. V gene TRBV11-3 combines with J gene TRBJ2-3, with D hard to call. This CDR3 is built from 15 residues. From germline, CDR1 is SGHNT and CDR2 YENEEA. Trimming removed 5 bases from V and 0 bases from J, with 12 bases in between. CDR3 sequence (DNA): TGTGCCAGCAGCAAAGGCGGCGGAAGCACAGATACGCAGTATTTT. Translating it yields CASSKGGGSTDTQYF. Variable domain in full (rest from reference TRBV11-3 and TRBJ2-3): EAGVVQSPRYKIIEKKQPVAFWCNPISGHNTLYWYLQNLGQGPELLIRYENEEAVDDSQLPKDRFSAERLKGVDSTLKIQPAELGDSAVYLCASSKGGGSTDTQYFGPGTRLTVL.

The rearrangement joins TRBV2 to TRBJ2-1; D is unresolved. The germline V gene encodes CDR1 SNHLY and CDR2 FYNNEI. CDR3 length equals 14 residues. Trimming removed 3 bases at V and 4 bases at J, with 10 bases between. This CDR3 is CASSDRSIYNEQFF. The CDR3 DNA follows: TGTGCCAGCAGTGATAGGAGTATTTACAATGAGCAGTTCTTC.